This T cell receptor beta chain is from a study of T cell repertoires in cytomegalovirus infection. As for the study in general: Recently identified HLA-C-restricted CMV epitopes were among the peptides used. Based on public TCR beta signatures, there were indications of CMV infection and of a matching HLA type.

General observations from the study: People with CMV and the relevant HLA were identified by cumulative public TCR beta family frequency. Within the response measured ex vivo, HLA-C-restricted CMV-specific TCR beta clonotypes were dominant.

CDR3 size: 14 residues. Germline CDR1 SGHTA, CDR2 FQGNSA. The V and J ends lost 0 bases and 7 bases respectively, with 13 bases between them. On this clonotype: Its specificity is unknown. A read error may explain this, as a much larger clone is one base away.

TCRdb re-derived calls from the reads in MiXCR, one entry per CDR3 protein. The table lists around 750,000 distinct CDR3 sequences, roughly 33% of them singletons, with around 11% in the top ten. This rearrangement joins TRBV7-2 to TRBJ2-7; D is possibly TRBD1 or TRBD2 (5 bases each). The clonotype was recovered from a human donor in good health (CMV status not recorded). Some clones in this sample may be carry-over from other donors' samples. The sample was cultured CD8+ T cells from PBMCs, taken from culture after CMV antigen stimulation. The CDR3 nucleotides are TGTGCCAGCAGCTTAGCGCTGGGGGTGCGGGAGCAGTACTTC. Translating gives CASSLALGVREQYF.